Detailed here is one T cell receptor beta chain. The sample originates from a study of blood T cell repertoires in COVID-19. Profiled with immunoSEQ multiplex PCR; TCRdb holds only in-frame clones, not every one. Here the sample spans about 330,000 clones, roughly 85% being singletons. The CDR3 runs 16 residues. Germline V gene lookup returns CDR1 KGHSH and CDR2 LQKENI. V lost 4 bases and J lost 1, with 13 bases in between. The chain recombines TRBV18 with TRBJ1-4; D is undetermined. The sequence was collected from a human donor in a cohort sampled during active COVID-19. The sequencing sample was made of peripheral blood. This CDR3 reads CASSLVNVGTNEKLFF. The CDR3 DNA follows: TGTGCCAGCTCACTCGTGAATGTCGGAACTAATGAAAAACTGTTTTTT.